This entry describes one T cell receptor (beta chain). Its antigen remains unidentified. Its ends do not fully match the called genes, so a read error is possible. Other DNA sequences in the same sample also yield this CDR3. Running of the assay took place at deep level. Here immunoSEQ multiplex PCR was the method, and the copy in TCRdb shows in-frame clones only, minus some. The sample carries over 1.4 million clones, more than 95% recorded once. This sample was included in a study of shared clonotypes between healthy human individuals. Background on the study: A donor's plate count was three for CD4 naive and three for CD4 memory; CD8 naive had two and CD8 memory one.

Study-wide results and limits: Rarefaction demonstrated incomplete sorted-subset sequencing despite large depth.

In germline, CDR1 is KGHSH, CDR2 LQKENI. The length of the CDR3 is 14 residues. The TCR comes from a man between 25 and 39 years old in good health. Sequencing was done on a sample of naive CD4+ T cells sorted from blood. Subset reported: CD45RA+ positively selected. The chain uses TRBV18 and TRBJ2-4, with D perhaps matching TRBD1 (7 bases). The CDR3 protein is CASSPNRGGNIQYF. The CDR3 DNA follows: TGCGCCAGCTCACCCAACAGGGGAGGAAACATTCAGTACTTC.